The 27 T cell receptor beta chains below all came from one sample that was sequenced in a study of T cell responses to AZD1222 COVID-19 vaccine. TCRdb keeps only in-frame clones here, not all; method: immunoSEQ multiplex PCR. The sample shows around 66,000 clones, around nine tenths of them seen only once. Specimen: peripheral blood, collected 28 days after the second dose of the MenACWY control vaccine. The source of these receptors is an adult who received the MenACWY meningococcal vaccine as a control.

This clone was found a few times. The CDR3 loop is CASSLVSVSYEQYF. The CDR3 DNA sequence: TGCGCCAGCAGCTTGGTGTCCGTCTCCTACGAGCAGTACTTC. J is TRBJ2-7 and V is TRBV5-1; D not certain. Germline V lookup: CDR1 SGHRS, CDR2 YFSETQ. Trimming pared 0 bases from V and 0 bases from J, leaving 7 bases between. This CDR3 comprises 14 residues.

This clone appeared once. The gene calls are TRBV10-3 and TRBJ2-2; TRBD2 agrees at 7 bases. Germline CDR1 ENHRY, CDR2 SYGVKD. The V gene end was trimmed by 6 bases and the J gene end by 2 bases; junction bases not matched to a gene: 6. The CDR3 has 15 residues. The CDR3 loop is CAISRAGANTGELFF. The CDR3 bases are TGTGCCATCAGCCGGGCGGGAGCCAACACCGGGGAGCTGTTTTTT.

V usage is TRBV9 and J usage is TRBJ2-1, with a possible D match to TRBD1 (5 bases). Germline CDR1 is SGDLS and CDR2 is YYNGEE. With 0 bases removed from V and 8 bases from J, the gap between germline ends came to 15 bases. The CDR3 is made up of 15 amino acids. The CDR3 region has the DNA TGTGCCAGCAGCGTAGATGGGCCAGGGCCGGATGAGCAGTTCTTC. This codes for CASSVDGPGPDEQFF. The whole variable domain, remainder taken from reference TRBV9 and TRBJ2-1, is DSGVTQTPKHLITATGQRVTLRCSPRSGDLSVYWYQQSLDQGLQFLIQYYNGEERAKGNILERFSAQQFPDLHSELNLSSLELGDSALYFCASSVDGPGPDEQFFGPGTRLTVL.

The rearrangement joins TRBV28 to TRBJ2-7, with D tentatively TRBD2 (6 bases). V dropped 11 bases and J dropped 2 bases, with 16 bases sitting between them. Germline V gene sequence: CDR1 MDHEN, CDR2 SYDVKM. CDR3 length: 13 residues. The chain's CDR3 is CAPGRFSTYEQYF. The CDR3 nucleotides read TGTGCCCCTGGGAGGTTTTCCACCTACGAGCAGTACTTC.

The chain carries TRBV19 and TRBJ2-1; a possible D gene is TRBD2 (8 bases). The CDR3 loop spans 17 amino acids. The germline V gene encodes CDR1 LNHDA and CDR2 SQIVND (reference sequence). V was pared by 5 bases and J by 3 bases, with 20 bases between. CDR3 sequence (DNA): TGTGCCAGTAGTTCCACAGGGGCGGGGGGAATCTACAATGAGCAGTTCTTC. Protein: CASSSTGAGGIYNEQFF.

The chain uses TRBV27 and TRBJ2-2; the D gene is possibly TRBD1 (6 bases). From germline, CDR1 is MNHEY and CDR2 SMNVEV (reference sequence). There are 17 residues in the CDR3. V lost 6 bases to trimming and J lost 2 bases, with 19 bases between them. The CDR3 DNA reads TGTGCCAGCAGAAAGGACAGAGGGCCGCCTAACACCGGGGAGCTGTTTTTT. Residues: CASRKDRGPPNTGELFF.

V and J are TRBV4-2 and TRBJ2-7; D call uncertain. Germline lookup yields CDR1 LGHNA and CDR2 YNFKEQ. This CDR3 comprises 16 residues. V was clipped by 0 bases and J by 2 bases, with 14 bases between them. The CDR3 sequence is CASSQDVGSETYEQYF. The CDR3 nucleotides are TGTGCCAGCAGCCAAGATGTCGGGTCAGAAACCTACGAGCAGTACTTC.

This chain connects TRBV7-9 to TRBJ2-7; D perhaps matches TRBD1 (6 bases). CDR1 and CDR2 (germline): SEHNR, FQNEAQ (reference sequence). Trimming pared 1 base from V and 4 bases from J, leaving 23 bases between. CDR3 size: 18 residues. The chain's CDR3 is CASSLDLLEAGEDYEQYF. CDR3 nucleotide sequence: TGTGCCAGCAGCTTAGATCTGTTGGAGGCAGGGGAAGATTACGAGCAGTACTTC.

J is TRBJ2-7 and V is TRBV6-2 or TRBV6-3, with 7 nucleotides matching TRBD2. V lost 0 bases to trimming and J lost 1 base; unmatched junction nucleotides: 3. The CDR3 sequence is 15 residues long. Germline V gene lookup returns CDR1 MNHEY and CDR2 SVGEGT. The CDR3 reads CASSYSRGGSYEQYF. CDR3 DNA sequence: TGTGCCAGCAGTTACTCCCGGGGAGGGTCCTACGAGCAGTACTTC.

The chain joins TRBV2 to TRBJ1-3, with D unclear. V lost 7 bases and J lost 3, with 10 bases in between. Germline assignment: CDR1 SNHLY and CDR2 FYNNEI. The CDR3 covers 13 residues. CDR3 sequence reads: CASNLENGNTIYF. In DNA, the CDR3 is TGTGCCAGCAACTTAGAGAATGGAAACACCATATATTTT.

This clone was seen more than once but under ten times. The rearrangement joins TRBV19 to TRBJ2-7; the D gene is possibly TRBD1 (6 bases). Germline loops: CDR1 LNHDA, CDR2 SQIVND (reference sequence). V was shortened by 10 bases and J by 3 bases, with 16 bases between the two germline ends. This CDR3 comprises 13 residues. CDR3 bases: TGTGCCACCTGGGACATGGTCAACTACGAGCAGTACTTC. It encodes CATWDMVNYEQYF.

This clone was detected once. The chain couples TRBV7-9 to TRBJ1-2; D gene uncertain. The CDR3 runs 12 residues. CDR1 and CDR2 from the germline V gene are SEHNR and FQNEAQ (reference sequence). Trimming left V 5 bases short and J 1 base short, with 5 bases between. The CDR3 reads CASSPINYGYTF. CDR3 bases: TGTGCCAGCAGCCCTATTAACTATGGCTACACCTTC.

The gene calls are TRBV19 and TRBJ1-2; TRBD1 might be the D (5 bases). The CDR3 length is 15 residues. V dropped 0 bases and J dropped 3 bases, with 11 bases sitting between them. Germline CDR1 reads LNHDA; CDR2 reads SQIVND (reference sequence). The CDR3 loop reads CASSIDHGRDYGYTF. CDR3 nucleotide sequence: TGTGCCAGTAGTATAGATCACGGCAGGGACTATGGCTACACCTTC.

V is TRBV2 and J is TRBJ1-5; D gene uncertain. The CDR3 consists of 14 residues. Germline V gene lookup returns CDR1 SNHLY and CDR2 FYNNEI. The V end was cut by 6 bases, the J end by 10 bases, with 19 bases between. CDR3 protein: CASRSRTAQGPQHF. CDR3 coding DNA: TGTGCCAGCAGGAGCCGGACGGCCCAAGGACCCCAGCATTTT.

The chain links TRBV5-1 to TRBJ1-1; 7 bases map to TRBD1. This CDR3 is 14 amino acids long. V trimming: 4 bases; J trimming: 5 bases; junction bases outside the gene matches: 8. Germline assignment: CDR1 SGHRS and CDR2 YFSETQ. The CDR3 region has the DNA TGCGCCAGCAGCGTCGACAGGGAGGGGACTGAAGCTTTCTTT. As protein: CASSVDREGTEAFF.

V is TRBV5-6 and J is TRBJ2-7; 10 bases fit TRBD2. The CDR3 sequence is 16 residues long. Germline loops: CDR1 SGHDT, CDR2 YYEEEE. Trimming cost V 0 bases and J 3 bases; bases outside gene matches: 6. The CDR3 nucleotides read TGTGCCAGCAGCTTGGGTGGCGCTAGCGGGGGCTACGAGCAGTACTTC. Protein product: CASSLGGASGGYEQYF.

This chain connects TRBV2 to TRBJ1-5; no firm D call. This CDR3 is built from 13 residues. V was cut by 6 bases and J by 6 bases, with 12 bases left in between. CDR1 is SNHLY, CDR2 FYNNEI, per germline. Here the CDR3 DNA reads TGTGCCAGCAGGATGGTGGTGTCTCAGCCCCAGCATTTT. Translation: CASRMVVSQPQHF.

The chain combines TRBV7-8 with TRBJ2-1; 13 bases match TRBD2. The ends lost 5 bases at V and 10 bases at J; junction bases unmatched: 11. CDR3 length equals 16 residues. Germline CDR1 and CDR2: SGHVS and FQNEAQ. The CDR3 loop reads CASSPGLAGAPREQFF. The CDR3 DNA reads as TGTGCCAGCAGCCCAGGACTAGCGGGGGCCCCCCGGGAGCAGTTCTTC.

V is TRBV5-8 and J is TRBJ2-6; D remains ambiguous. Trimming shortened V by 5 bases and J by 2 bases, and 5 bases separated the two germline ends. The length of the CDR3 is 13 residues. Per germline, CDR1 SGHTS and CDR2 YDEGEE. CDR3 residues: CASRRPGANVLTF. For the CDR3, the DNA is TGTGCCAGCAGACGACCTGGGGCCAACGTCCTGACTTTC. The full variable domain, rest sourced from reference TRBV5-8 and TRBJ2-6, is EAGVTQSPTHLIKTRGQQATLRCSPISGHTSVYWYQQALGLGLQFLLWYDEGEERNRGNFPPRFSGRQFPNYSSELNVNALELEDSALYLCASRRPGANVLTFGAGSRLTVL.

The rearrangement links TRBV12-5 to TRBJ2-3, with D tentatively TRBD2 (6 bases). The CDR3 extends over 13 amino acids. Trimming stripped 5 bases from V and 3 bases from J, with 9 bases between. Germline-derived CDR1 and CDR2 are LGHNT and FRNRAP. CDR3 nucleotide sequence: TGTGCTAGTGGTACGGGGGAGACAGATACGCAGTATTTT. It encodes CASGTGETDTQYF.

This clone showed up just once. J is TRBJ2-7 and V is TRBV5-1; 7 bases match TRBD1. Germline-derived CDR1 and CDR2 are SGHRS and YFSETQ. V was clipped by 7 bases and J by 7 bases; unmatched bases: 8. This CDR3 has 12 amino acids. CDR3 sequence: CASRDTGDEQYF. CDR3 DNA sequence: TGCGCCAGCCGAGACACAGGGGATGAGCAGTACTTC.

The V and J genes are TRBV28 and TRBJ1-2; possible D gene TRBD1, 5 bases. V lost 5 bases to trimming and J lost 8 bases, with 18 bases between them. There are 14 residues in the CDR3. Per germline, CDR1 MDHEN and CDR2 SYDVKM. The CDR3 region is CASSGDLSQRGYTF. In DNA form, the CDR3 reads TGTGCCAGCAGTGGGGACCTCTCGCAGCGGGGCTACACCTTC.

The J gene is TRBJ2-5, the V gene TRBV3-1 (or the pseudogene TRBV3-2); the match to TRBD1 covers 9 bases. The CDR3 contains 16 residues. Germline V gives CDR1 LGHDT, CDR2 YNNKEL (reference sequence). V gave up 0 bases and J gave up 5 bases; unmatched junction bases: 7. CDR3 loop: CASSQDDNRGRETQYF. The CDR3 DNA is TGTGCCAGCAGCCAAGACGATAACAGGGGGCGGGAGACCCAGTACTTC.

The chain recombines TRBV5-5 with TRBJ1-2; TRBD1 matches at 12 bases. Trimming at V came to 5 bases and at J to 3 bases, leaving 8 bases not matched to a gene. CDR1 and CDR2 from the germline V gene are SGHKS and YYEKEE (reference sequence). There are 16 residues in the CDR3. This chain's CDR3 is CASSWQGTGGYYGYTF. Here the CDR3 DNA reads TGTGCCAGCAGTTGGCAAGGGACAGGGGGCTACTATGGCTACACCTTC.

The chain links TRBV4-3 to TRBJ2-3; 7 positions agree with TRBD1. Looked up from germline, CDR1 is LGHNA and CDR2 is YSLEER. CDR3 size: 16 residues. The ends lost 4 bases at V and 4 bases at J; junction bases unmatched: 11. Here the CDR3 reads CASSPLPDRWADTQYF. As DNA, the CDR3 is TGCGCCAGCAGCCCCTTACCGGACAGGTGGGCAGATACGCAGTATTTT.

As DNA, the CDR3 is TGCAGCGTTGAAATGGACTCCACGGACATTCAGTACTTC. It yields the protein CSVEMDSTDIQYF. The chain has TRBV29-1 and TRBJ2-4, with TRBD2 as a possible D gene (5 bases). The germline V gene encodes CDR1 SQVTM and CDR2 ANQGSEA. The CDR3 has 13 residues. The V end was cut by 2 bases, the J end by 8 bases, with 13 bases between.

The CDR3 nucleotides are TGCGCCAGCAGCCAAGATCGACGAGGCATCGGGGACAATTCACCCCTCCACTTT. Protein sequence: CASSQDRRGIGDNSPLHF. The chain carries TRBV4-3 and TRBJ1-6, with TRBD1 as a possible D gene (5 bases). V lost 0 bases, J lost 7 bases, and 19 bases lay in between. There are 18 residues in the CDR3. Germline V gene sequence: CDR1 LGHNA, CDR2 YSLEER.